These 6 T cell receptor beta chains were sequenced from one sample in a study of CD8 T cells in Susac syndrome. Reverse transcription of roughly 0.5 to 1 ug RNA was performed with random hexamers. MiXCR, applied by TCRdb to the immunoSEQ multiplex PCR reads, yields one record per CDR3 protein. This sample has some 150,000 distinct CDR3 sequences, with nearly 97% found just once. Sample: CD8+ T cells from PBMCs. These receptors all stem from a human donor with multiple sclerosis.

V gene TRBV29-1 combines with J gene TRBJ2-7; the match to TRBD2 covers 13 bases. The CDR3 is 16 amino acids. Germline CDR1 SQVTM, CDR2 ANQGSEA. With 7 bases clipped from V and 3 bases from J, the junction kept 12 bases outside the gene matches. CDR3 region: CSAVAVGLAGLYEQYF. The CDR3 bases are TGCAGCGCCGTAGCCGTGGGACTAGCGGGGCTCTACGAGCAGTACTTC.

The chain is built from TRBV25-1 and TRBJ2-7; D is uncertain. CDR3 length equals 13 residues. Trimming took off 1 base at V and 6 bases at J, with 10 bases between the two ends. The germline CDR1 and CDR2 sequences are MGHDK and SYGVNS. The CDR3 DNA reads TGTGCCAGCAGTGAATTAGTGGAGCCCGAGCAGTACTTC. Protein: CASSELVEPEQYF.

The rearrangement joins TRBV30 to TRBJ1-1; TRBD1 is a possible D gene (5 bases). The CDR3 is 14 residues long. In germline, CDR1 is GTSNPN, CDR2 SVGIG (reference sequence). V was cut by 2 bases and J by 0 bases, with 10 bases left in between. The CDR3 loop reads CAWSHGTVNTEAFF. CDR3 bases: TGTGCCTGGAGTCACGGGACGGTGAACACTGAAGCTTTCTTT.

With regard to this clonotype: Mismatch with germline at one junction end may stem from a read error. V gene TRBV29-1 combines with J gene TRBJ1-5, with D unresolved. Germline V lookup: CDR1 SQVTM, CDR2 ANQGSEA. There are 8 residues in the CDR3. CDR3 sequence reads: CRQQPQHF. The CDR3 DNA is TGTCGGCAACAGCCCCAGCATTTT. Based on the CDR3 plus reference TRBV29-1 and TRBJ1-5, the full variable domain is SAVISQKPSRDICQRGTSLTIQCQVDSQVTMMFWYRQQPGQSLTLIATANQGSEATYESGFVIDKFPISRPNLTFSTLTVSNMSPEDSSIYLCRQQPQHFGDGTRLSIL.

A few counts support this clonotype. This rearrangement joins TRBV7-2 to TRBJ1-1, with D perhaps TRBD1 (5 bases). The length of the CDR3 is 12 residues. The ends were cut back, 5 bases at V and 6 bases at J, with 10 bases in the middle. Per the germline V gene, CDR1 is SGHTA and CDR2 is FQGNSA. The CDR3 coding sequence is TGTGCCAGCAGCCCGCGGGGCGCTGAAGCTTTCTTT. Protein: CASSPRGAEAFF.

The chain has TRBV11-2 and TRBJ1-2; the D is unclear. V dropped 3 bases and J dropped 1 base, with 3 bases sitting between them. Germline V gene data show CDR1 as SGHAT and CDR2 as FQNNGV. The CDR3 loop spans 12 amino acids. Here the CDR3 DNA reads TGTGCCAGCAGCTTGAATAACTATGGCTACACCTTC. As protein: CASSLNNYGYTF.